This record concerns one T cell receptor (beta chain) sequence. This entry belongs to a study of blood T cell repertoires in COVID-19. Study background: The United States, Italy and Spain supplied acute and convalescent COVID-19 samples. From T cells, B-cell-depleted T cells, or PBMCs came the material, which was cDNA or gDNA.

The CDR3 extends over 13 amino acids. Trimming took off 0 bases at V and 1 base at J, with 3 bases between the two ends. The germline gives CDR1 SGHDT, CDR2 YYEEEE. In the original analysis: For nucleated cells, counts were estimated from reference gene primer amplification. Profiled with immunoSEQ multiplex PCR; TCRdb holds only in-frame clones, not every one. V and J calls plus clone size are reproduced from that table; the DNA served to infer D and trimming. Found here are around 63,000 clones, just under 75% of them singletons; the top ten hold 4.5% to 5%. Seattle patients were enrolled during active infection and followed longitudinally.

The sample taken for sequencing was peripheral blood. The chain uses TRBV5-6 and TRBJ2-3; no clear D. This TCR came from a woman in her seventies with COVID-19, enrolled during active disease. The chain's CDR3 is CASSLAGTDTQYF. The CDR3, as DNA: TGTGCCAGCAGCTTGGCGGGCACAGATACGCAGTATTTT. Combining the CDR3 with reference TRBV5-6 and TRBJ2-3 gives the whole variable domain DAGVTQSPTHLIKTRGQQVTLRCSPKSGHDTVSWYQQALGQGPQFIFQYYEEEERQRGNFPDRFSGHQFPNYSSELNVNALLLGDSALYLCASSLAGTDTQYFGPGTRLTVL.